This TCR beta chain was recovered during a study of cytomegalovirus exposure and HLA in healthy donors. PCR primers comprised 60 Vbeta and 13 Jbeta primers. Assay: immunoSEQ multiplex PCR; the TCRdb copy retains only in-frame clones and omits some. The profile covers 150,000 to 200,000 clones, with 70% to 80% appearing a single time and over 2% taken by the ten largest. This clone was observed a handful of times. The antigen is not known. Points from the study as a whole: Associated with HLA alleles at 0.05 false discovery rate in a later analysis were fewer than 20,000 TCR beta sequences. Across donors, sequencing depth was assumed by presence/absence analyses to be roughly uniform.

The V gene end was trimmed by 5 bases and the J gene end by 0 bases; junction bases not matched to a gene: 9. Germline V gives CDR1 MNHNY, CDR2 SVGAGI (reference sequence). CDR3 length: 16 amino acids. This chain joins TRBV6-6 and TRBJ2-7; 8 positions agree with TRBD1. The sample taken for sequencing was PBMCs. This TCR came from a man in his 60s in good health and CMV-seronegative. The CDR3, as DNA: TGTGCCAGCAGTCACTTTCAGGGGGCCAACTCCTACGAGCAGTACTTC. Residues: CASSHFQGANSYEQYF.